Listed below are T cell receptor beta chains from one sample, sequenced in a study of blood T cell repertoires in COVID-19. The table came from immunoSEQ multiplex PCR; TCRdb's copy has only in-frame clones and leaves some out. The sample has 200,000 or so clones, about 87% seen once. The sequenced sample consisted of PBMCs or T cells enriched from blood (not recorded which). These receptors came from a woman under 40 who had recovered from COVID-19. CDR3s include the opening cysteine and the closing phenylalanine or tryptophan. The D gene is left open where the match is weak. The size of a clone is reported for some rows only, either as once, few or many, or as a class for expanded clones.

cdr3_nt	cdr3_aa	j_call	v_call	clone_size	d_call
TGTGCCAGCAGCCAAGCCACCCAATCCTACTCTGGGGCCAACGTCCTGACTTTC	CASSQATQSYSGANVLTF	TRBJ2-6	TRBV4-2	NA	NA
TGTGCCAGCAGCGTAGGGGGACAGCCTCCCTACGAGCAGTACTTC	CASSVGGQPPYEQYF	TRBJ2-7	TRBV9	NA	TRBD1
TGTGCCAGCAGCGTAGAGACAGGACGGGGTGAAAAACTGTTTTTT	CASSVETGRGEKLFF	TRBJ1-4	TRBV9	NA	NA
TGTGCCAGTATCAGGGCAAATCCGAACACCGGGGAGCTGTTTTTT	CASIRANPNTGELFF	TRBJ2-2	TRBV2	NA	NA
TGTGCCAGCAGCTTTGGAGGTGCTGATGGCTACACCTTC	CASSFGGADGYTF	TRBJ1-2	TRBV7-9	NA	NA
TGCGCCAGCAGCTTGACAGGGGGAAGTAATTCACCCCTCCACTTT	CASSLTGGSNSPLHF	TRBJ1-6	TRBV5-1	NA	TRBD1
TGTGCCAGCAGCTATCAGGGGGGCTCACCCCTCCACTTT	CASSYQGGSPLHF	TRBJ1-6	TRBV7-9	NA	TRBD1
TGTGCCAGCAGCTTAGAGTCTAACGGGGGTGGGTTCTTC	CASSLESNGGGFF	TRBJ2-1	TRBV7-8	few	NA
TGCGCCAGCAGCTTGGCCTTGGGCAAAAACTATGGCTACACCTTC	CASSLALGKNYGYTF	TRBJ1-2	TRBV5-1	NA	NA
TGCGCCAGCAGCCAAGGACTAGGTAACCCCCAGTACTTC	CASSQGLGNPQYF	TRBJ2-5	TRBV4-3	NA	NA
TGTGCCAGCAGTGACCGGGGAGGCTCTGGAAACACCATATATTTT	CASSDRGGSGNTIYF	TRBJ1-3	TRBV25-1	NA	NA
TGTGCCAGCAGCCCGGACAGGGTTAAAGAGACCCAGTACTTC	CASSPDRVKETQYF	TRBJ2-5	TRBV11-2	NA	TRBD1
TGTGCCAGCTCACTCACGGGGGAGATGGTCGAGCAGTACTTC	CASSLTGEMVEQYF	TRBJ2-7	TRBV18	NA	NA
TGTGCCAGCAGCTTAGATGGGACTAGCGGGGGGAACATTCAGTACTTC	CASSLDGTSGGNIQYF	TRBJ2-4	TRBV7-2	NA	TRBD2
TGTGCCAGCACCGAGAACCGGTTCTACAATGAGCAGTTCTTC	CASTENRFYNEQFF	TRBJ2-1	TRBV13	NA	NA
TGTGCCAGCAGCTTGACCCCAGGGGGCGCGGGACAGCCCCAGCATTTT	CASSLTPGGAGQPQHF	TRBJ1-5	TRBV5-6	NA	TRBD1
TGCGCCAGCAGCTTGAGACCAACAGGGGAGAATCAGCCCCAGCATTTT	CASSLRPTGENQPQHF	TRBJ1-5	TRBV5-1	NA	TRBD1
TGTGCCAGCAGCTTGGCCGGGAGTCTCACAGATACGCAGTATTTT	CASSLAGSLTDTQYF	TRBJ2-3	TRBV5-6	NA	NA